This TCR beta chain appears in the sequencing data of a study of CD8+ T cells in alopecia areata. Notes on the study in general: Mice showed TCR sharing more clearly than patients did, possibly owing to HLA.

The germline CDR1 and CDR2 sequences are MGHDK and SYGVNS. This CDR3 has 11 residues. Trimming removed 10 bases at V and 6 bases at J, with 11 bases between. RNA extraction and reverse transcription yielded cDNA as sequencing template. This table comes from immunoSEQ multiplex PCR, and its TCRdb copy is limited to in-frame clones, with some not included. The sample holds around 190,000 clones, roughly 56% seen once. This clone was detected a few times. Its target is unknown. The receptor comes from a human donor in good health. The chain combines TRBV25-1 with TRBJ2-3; D is ambiguous. Sequenced: CD8+ T cells sorted from blood. The chain's CDR3 is CATKTLDTQYF. CDR3 DNA sequence: TGTGCCACCAAGACCCTTGATACGCAGTATTTT.